This TCR beta chain comes out of a study of T cell responses to AZD1222 COVID-19 vaccine. Study-level findings and limits: Only a handful of people who got AZD1222 tested seropositive at baseline.

Profiled with immunoSEQ multiplex PCR; TCRdb holds only in-frame clones, not every one. The sample yields over 90,000 clones, 88% seen once. The CDR3 is made up of 17 amino acids. Trimming cost V 10 bases and J 5 bases, with 27 bases left between them. Per germline, CDR1 SEHNR and CDR2 FQNEAQ (reference sequence). Of note for this clone: Its specificity is not known.

The chain carries TRBV7-9 and TRBJ1-5; TRBD1 is a possible D gene (5 bases). The sequences come from peripheral blood, collected on day 0 of AZD1222 vaccination. This receptor was obtained from an adult in good health. CDR3 DNA sequence: TGTGCCACCACCCTAGGACAATTCGGGGCAACTGATCAGCCCCAGCATTTT. Translating it yields CATTLGQFGATDQPQHF.